This TCR beta chain was captured by sequencing in a study of T cell responses to AZD1222 COVID-19 vaccine. Study results and caveats: AZD1222 recipients seropositive at baseline numbered only six.

CDR3 length: 15 residues. V shed 4 bases, J shed 4 bases, and the junction held 5 bases outside the gene matches. The germline CDR1 and CDR2 sequences are ENHRY and SYGVKD. The protocol was immunoSEQ multiplex PCR, while the TCRdb copy is restricted to in-frame clones and leaves out a portion. The sample lists around 170,000 clones, approximately 90% seen once, with 1.5% in the top ten. As regards this clone: The target antigen is unknown.

The source is an adult in good health. The sequenced sample was peripheral blood, obtained on day 0 of AZD1222 vaccination. The chain recombines TRBV10-3 with TRBJ2-3, with 10 positions matching TRBD2. The CDR3 region is CAISASGGASDTQYF. CDR3 coding DNA: TGTGCCATCAGTGCCAGCGGGGGGGCTTCAGATACGCAGTATTTT.